The entry that follows covers one T cell receptor beta chain sequence. This clonotype turned up a few times. Its antigen is unknown. Nothing much larger sits one base from this clone, and base qualities are not available. These data come from a study of type 1 and type 2 diabetes patients (dated by TCRdb to the mid-2010s). Regarding the complete study: The cohort comprised eight to ten type 1 diabetes patients, a few type 2 diabetes patients and roughly 6 nondiabetic controls recruited in China. Type 2 diabetes patients were used as a disease comparison group for the type 1 diabetes patients. TCRbeta repertoires were profiled by high-throughput sequencing in the study to compare type 1 diabetes, type 2 diabetes and nondiabetic individuals. Sequencing of the TCRbeta libraries was paired-end and was performed on Illumina HiSeq 2000 or MiSeq instruments. Across the study, CD4+ and CD8+ T cells were positively selected from PBMCs using CD4 or CD8 MicroBeads on MACS columns. A total of roughly 19 million paired-end reads was generated across the whole study. When roughly 20-cycle amplification was compared with roughly 25-cycle amplification, V gene usage looked similar, suggesting that primer efficiencies were similar and PCR bias was random.

On the study overall, not on this receptor specifically: Because only a limited number of T2D and control samples were sequenced, some T1D-only HECs might also appear in more T2D or control samples. Type 2 diabetes patients had few highly-expanded CD4+ clones (median one), and those clones made up a median 3.9% of reads. Type 2 diabetes repertoires showed high diversity, significantly greater than type 1 diabetes repertoires in both CD4+ and CD8+ T cells. Highly correlated V and J gene usage patterns were observed for type 2 diabetes and control samples, with an average of approximately 0.97 between samples. Study groups were not matched for age and gender, which possibly biased interpretation.

Standard classification criteria for type 1 or type 2 diabetes were met by all diabetic patients, and glucose and C-peptide were assessed by WHO-recommended methods. Donors were excluded if they had other autoimmune diseases or infections within the previous four weeks. A roughly 9.8-milliliter sample of peripheral blood was drawn from every participant. LymphoPrep density separation was used to isolate PBMCs. Instrument on record: Illumina MiSeq. Genomic DNA from sorted T cell subsets was used as template for TCRbeta CDR3 amplification. The TCRbeta CDR3 region was amplified by multiplex PCR with 30 forward and 13 reverse primers. After the PCR products were purified with AMPure XP beads, a second PCR of roughly 26 cycles was run to add indices and adaptors. Libraries were gel-purified using the QIAquick Gel Extraction Kit before sequencing. Processing in the source paper ran as follows. Paired-end reads were merged using FLASH and were aligned with IgBLAST to IMGT V, D and J germline references. Reads with below 70% alignment identity to germline references were discarded, and about 10 million reads were retained study-wide. CDR3 boundaries, reading frame and productivity were assigned following IMGT definitions. A highly-expanded clone was defined as any clone making up 1% or more of reads, and normalized Shannon entropy served as the measure of diversity. Group differences in Shannon entropy were tested with unpaired two-tailed t-tests. TCRdb reprocessed the public reads (quality trimming at Q25 with fastp, clone calling with MiXCR) and kept in-frame beta chains. CDR3 protein sequences are deduplicated, and each keeps its most common genes and DNA. The V and J calls and clone size come from TCRdb's table, not from the authors' own analysis. The sample table shows 250,000 or so distinct CDR3 sequences, and approximately 45% are seen once. The ten largest account for roughly an eighth of the sample.

CDR1 and CDR2, looked up from the germline V gene, are SNHLY and FYNNEI. The CDR3 numbers 13 residues from cysteine through phenylalanine. Only the CDR3 DNA is retained, 39 bases long and in frame from the first base. V and J are truncated by 6 bases and 5 bases respectively, leaving an intervening sequence of 10 bases. Sample: peripheral blood mononuclear cells (PBMCs). The chain uses TRBV2 and TRBJ1-4; tentative D gene TRBD1, with 6 bases matching. This sequence was found in a man aged 18 to 29 with type 2 diabetes. Here is the DNA: TGTGCCAGCAGGGGGGCCGGGAATGAAAAACTGTTTTTT. It codes for CASRGAGNEKLFF.